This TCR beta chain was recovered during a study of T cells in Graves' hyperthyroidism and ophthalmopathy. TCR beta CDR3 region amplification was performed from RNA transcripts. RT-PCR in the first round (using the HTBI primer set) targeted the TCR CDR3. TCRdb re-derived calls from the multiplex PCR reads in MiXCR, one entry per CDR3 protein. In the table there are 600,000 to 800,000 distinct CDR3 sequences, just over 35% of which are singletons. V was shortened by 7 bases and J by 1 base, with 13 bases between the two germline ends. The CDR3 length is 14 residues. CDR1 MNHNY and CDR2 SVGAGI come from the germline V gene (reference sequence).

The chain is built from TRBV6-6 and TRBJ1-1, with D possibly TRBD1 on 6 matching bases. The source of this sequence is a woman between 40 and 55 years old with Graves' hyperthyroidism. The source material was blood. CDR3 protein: CASTYTGRNTEAFF. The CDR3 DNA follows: TGTGCCAGCACCTATACAGGGCGGAACACTGAAGCTTTCTTT.